What follows are 25 T cell receptor beta chains derived from one specimen sequenced in a study of PD-L1 blockade in urothelial cancer (dated by TCRdb to the late 2010s). Libraries were constructed by the immunoSEQ multiplex PCR assay. TCRdb took this table from immuneACCESS and kept in-frame rearrangements with V and J called. Such tables lack part of the clones; where checked against another copy, unresolved V genes explain under half of the gap, and the rest is unexplained. For this sample the table gives 15,000 to 20,000 clones, of which roughly 87% were detected only once. Jointly, the top ten make up 5.5% to 7% of the sample. The specimen was PBMCs, collected around atezolizumab (anti-PD-L1) treatment. These receptor sequences come from a man in his fifties with urothelial cancer.

The V call is TRBV7-9, the J call TRBJ2-7; 11 nucleotides line up with TRBD2. Per germline, CDR1 SEHNR and CDR2 FQNEAQ (reference sequence). The CDR3 is 16 amino acids. Trimming took 5 bases from V and 0 from J; bases not matched to a gene: 6. The CDR3 coding sequence is TGTGCCAGCAGCATTCTAGCGGGGGGAAGCTCCTACGAGCAGTACTTC. Translation: CASSILAGGSSYEQYF.

This clone has only one observation. The chain combines TRBV5-1 with TRBJ1-6; TRBD1 agrees at 7 bases. Germline CDR1 is SGHRS and CDR2 is YFSETQ. V was pared by 5 bases and J by 5 bases, with 7 bases of the junction left unmatched. This CDR3 is built from 15 residues. CDR3 region: CASRTGQVNNSPLHF. CDR3 in DNA: TGCGCCAGCAGGACCGGACAGGTTAATAATTCACCCCTCCACTTT.

This clone is a singleton in its sample. The chain links TRBV5-6 to TRBJ2-1; TRBD2 aligns across 13 bases. V shed 2 bases, J shed 10 bases, and the junction held 6 bases outside the gene matches. Per the germline V gene, CDR1 is SGHDT and CDR2 is YYEEEE. There are 15 residues in the CDR3. CDR3 sequence (DNA): TGTGCCAGCAGCTTAGGACTAGCGGGAGCAAGGGAGCAGTTCTTC. Protein product: CASSLGLAGAREQFF.

In DNA form, the CDR3 reads TGTGCCAGCAGTGAAGAGAGAGGATTCAGTGCGGATAGCAATCAGCCCCAGCATTTT. Translation gives CASSEERGFSADSNQPQHF. The chain joins TRBV2 to TRBJ1-5, with D unclear. Per the germline V gene, CDR1 is SNHLY and CDR2 is FYNNEI. The CDR3 extends over 19 amino acids. V was cut by 1 base and J by 0 bases, with 19 bases left in between. Using reference TRBV2 and TRBJ1-5 for the parts outside the CDR3, the full variable domain is EPEVTQTPSHQVTQMGQEVILRCVPISNHLYFYWYRQILGQKVEFLVSFYNNEISEKSEIFDDQFSVERPDGSNFTLKIRSTKLEDSAMYFCASSEERGFSADSNQPQHFGDGTRLSIL.

This clone is classed as large. The V gene is TRBV6-6, the J gene TRBJ1-1, with D hard to call. Trimming took 0 bases from V and 4 from J, leaving 15 bases between them. Germline CDR1 reads MNHNY; CDR2 reads SVGAGI (reference sequence). This CDR3 has 16 residues. The CDR3: CASSYSVAEHGTEAFF. The CDR3, as DNA: TGTGCCAGCAGTTACTCTGTCGCGGAACATGGCACTGAAGCTTTCTTT.

This clone was seen a few times. The rearrangement joins TRBV11-1 to TRBJ2-3, with TRBD2 matching over 11 bases. The CDR3 contains 17 residues. Unmatched junction bases numbered 15, after V lost 8 bases and J lost 5 bases. Germline V gene lookup returns CDR1 SGHAT and CDR2 FQDESV (reference sequence). The CDR3 DNA sequence: TGTGCCAGCGCCCCCGGGGGGCTAGCGGGGGGAGGAGATACGCAGTATTTT. This codes for CASAPGGLAGGGDTQYF.

The chain is built from TRBV6-1 and TRBJ2-7, with 8 nucleotides matching TRBD2. The germline V gene encodes CDR1 MNHNS and CDR2 SASEGT. Trimming at V came to 4 bases and at J to 0 bases, leaving 5 bases not matched to a gene. The length of the CDR3 is 15 residues. CDR3 residues: CASSVAGGLSYEQYF. DNA for the CDR3: TGTGCCAGCAGTGTTGCGGGGGGCCTCTCCTACGAGCAGTACTTC.

The chain employs TRBV7-3 and TRBJ2-1; 12 bases are shared with TRBD1. The V gene end was trimmed by 2 bases and the J gene end by 9 bases; junction bases not matched to a gene: 5. CDR1 is SGHTA, CDR2 FQGTGA, per germline. This CDR3 region has 15 residues. The CDR3 here is CASSLGTGGKGEQFF. In DNA, the CDR3 is TGTGCCAGCAGCTTAGGGACAGGGGGCAAAGGTGAGCAGTTCTTC.

The chain employs TRBV28 and TRBJ2-1; 16 bases agree with TRBD2. Germline V gives CDR1 MDHEN, CDR2 SYDVKM. This CDR3 has 15 amino acids. J gave up 12 bases and V 6 bases, and 8 bases lay outside the gene matches. The CDR3 coding sequence is TGTGCCAGCAGCCTGGGACTAGCGGGAGGGCCCTGGCAGTTCTTC. Protein sequence: CASSLGLAGGPWQFF.

The CDR3 nucleotides read TGTGCCACCAGCAGAGACAGGGGGAAGGAGACCCAGTACTTC. Amino acid sequence: CATSRDRGKETQYF. V gene TRBV15 combines with J gene TRBJ2-5; 7 nucleotides match TRBD1. The CDR3 has 14 amino acids. Per germline, CDR1 LNHNV and CDR2 YYDKDF (reference sequence). V shed 0 bases, J shed 5 bases, and the junction held 3 bases outside the gene matches.

The chain joins TRBV28 to TRBJ1-2, with D possibly TRBD1 on 5 matching bases. The germline V gene encodes CDR1 MDHEN and CDR2 SYDVKM. The CDR3 totals 13 residues. Trimming removed 2 bases at V and 4 bases at J, with 8 bases between. The CDR3 is CASSLGGTYGYTF. Here the CDR3 DNA reads TGTGCCAGCAGTTTAGGGGGGACCTATGGCTACACCTTC.

The chain is built from TRBV27 and TRBJ2-7; a possible D gene is TRBD2 (5 bases). From germline, CDR1 is MNHEY and CDR2 SMNVEV (reference sequence). V lost 4 bases and J 3 bases, leaving 13 bases between the germline ends. The CDR3 is made up of 14 amino acids. The DNA for the CDR3 is TGTGCCAGCAGTTCCCCCGGACTGCTCTACGAGCAGTACTTC. This codes for CASSSPGLLYEQYF.

The chain carries TRBV7-6 and TRBJ2-7, with 10 bases lining up with TRBD1. This CDR3 has 15 amino acids. CDR1 is SGHVS, CDR2 FNYEAQ, per germline. The V segment lost 0 bases and the J segment 7 bases; nucleotides outside the gene matches: 6. The CDR3 bases are TGTGCCAGCAGCTTAGCCCCCTGGACAGGGGGGGAGCAGTACTTC. Its translation: CASSLAPWTGGEQYF.

This chain links TRBV6-5 with TRBJ1-1, with no clear D. Trimming removed 8 bases from V and 6 bases from J, with 16 bases in between. From germline, CDR1 is MNHEY and CDR2 SVGAGI. There are 13 residues in the CDR3. This chain's CDR3 is CASGLGRTAEAFF. In DNA form, the CDR3 reads TGTGCCAGCGGCCTAGGGAGAACAGCTGAAGCTTTCTTT.

This chain connects TRBV7-9 to TRBJ2-1; 8 nucleotides agree with TRBD1. Germline V gene data show CDR1 as SEHNR and CDR2 as FQNEAQ (reference sequence). CDR3 size: 15 residues. The V gene end was trimmed by 5 bases and the J gene end by 3 bases; junction bases not matched to a gene: 6. The CDR3 DNA reads TGTGCCAGCAGCCTACCGGGACAGGTCTACAATGAGCAGTTCTTC. Translated, it gives CASSLPGQVYNEQFF.

The rearrangement uses TRBV7-8 and TRBJ2-7, with 7 bases identical to TRBD2. The CDR3 is 15 amino acids. V was clipped by 5 bases and J by 0 bases; unmatched bases: 7. Germline CDR1 and CDR2: SGHVS and FQNEAQ. CDR3 in DNA: TGTGCCAGCAGCCTGGGGGAGGGAGGCTCCTACGAGCAGTACTTC. Protein product: CASSLGEGGSYEQYF.

The chain recombines TRBV10-1 with TRBJ1-3; D is uncertain. Germline CDR1 is WNHNN and CDR2 is SYGVQD (reference sequence). Trimming stripped 2 bases from V and 0 bases from J, with 8 bases between. The CDR3 is 15 amino acids. CDR3 amino acids: CASSEDNHSGNTIYF. The CDR3 DNA reads as TGCGCCAGCAGTGAGGACAACCACTCTGGAAACACCATATATTTT.

The sample holds a few counts of this clone. The V gene is TRBV10-2, the J gene TRBJ2-1; no clear D gene. Germline V lookup: CDR1 WSHSY, CDR2 SAAADI. Deletions cut 1 base from V and 5 bases from J, with 6 bases between. The CDR3 is made up of 13 amino acids. This chain's CDR3 is CASSEFTDNEQFF. The CDR3 bases are TGCGCCAGCAGTGAGTTTACAGACAATGAGCAGTTCTTC.

V is TRBV6-5 and J is TRBJ2-7, with 11 bases matching TRBD2. The CDR3 spans 14 residues. The germline V gene has CDR1 MNHEY and CDR2 SVGAGI. V lost 10 bases and J lost 4; bases outside the gene matches: 9. CDR3 loop: CATSVAGGRYEQYF. The CDR3 bases are TGTGCCACCTCCGTAGCGGGAGGGCGGTACGAGCAGTACTTC.

The genes are TRBV6-6 and TRBJ2-5, with 8 bases matching TRBD2. Germline V gives CDR1 MNHNY, CDR2 SVGAGI (reference sequence). CDR3 length equals 15 residues. The V and J ends lost 2 bases and 9 bases, in that order; junction bases with no gene match: 11. The CDR3 protein is CASSYGLAGFTAQYF. The CDR3 bases are TGTGCCAGCAGTTACGGGTTAGCGGGATTTACGGCCCAGTACTTC.

The CDR3 is CASSLGGNEQFF. CDR3 bases: TGCGCCAGCAGCTTGGGAGGGAATGAGCAGTTCTTC. V usage is TRBV5-1 and J usage is TRBJ2-1; D is possibly TRBD2 (5 bases). CDR3 length: 12 residues. Germline assignment: CDR1 SGHRS and CDR2 YFSETQ. Deletions cut 0 bases from V and 7 bases from J, with 5 bases between.

This rearrangement joins TRBV27 to TRBJ2-1; 11 bases align to TRBD2. Trimming took 5 bases from V and 2 from J; bases not matched to a gene: 8. CDR3 length: 17 residues. The germline V gene has CDR1 MNHEY and CDR2 SMNVEV (reference sequence). The CDR3 is CASSIIRLAGTYNEQFF. CDR3 bases: TGTGCCAGCAGTATAATCCGACTAGCGGGAACCTACAATGAGCAGTTCTTC.

The V call is TRBV2, the J call TRBJ2-7; 10 bases agree with TRBD1. Germline V gives CDR1 SNHLY, CDR2 FYNNEI. This CDR3 is built from 13 residues. The trim removed 8 bases at V and 2 bases at J, leaving 3 bases unmatched. The CDR3 reads CASGTGVPYEQYF. DNA of the CDR3: TGTGCCAGCGGGACAGGGGTTCCCTACGAGCAGTACTTC.

This clone occurred a few times. This CDR3 is CASSRGGTDYNEQFF. The CDR3 DNA sequence: TGCGCCAGCAGCCGGGGGGGGACTGATTACAATGAGCAGTTCTTC. The V gene is TRBV4-1, the J gene TRBJ2-1; 7 bases agree with TRBD2. This CDR3 is built from 15 residues. The V gene end was trimmed by 4 bases and the J gene end by 4 bases; junction bases not matched to a gene: 7. CDR1 MGHRA and CDR2 YSYEKL come from the germline V gene.

The chain uses TRBV19 and TRBJ2-1, with 12 bases matching TRBD2. J gave up 6 bases and V 5 bases, and 11 bases lay outside the gene matches. The germline V gene encodes CDR1 LNHDA and CDR2 SQIVND (reference sequence). This CDR3 spans 17 amino acids. CDR3 region: CASSLLAGGPQINEQFF. The CDR3 coding sequence is TGTGCCAGTAGTCTTCTAGCGGGAGGGCCTCAAATCAATGAGCAGTTCTTC.